These 11 T cell receptor beta chains came from one sample sequenced in a study of early T cells in non-severe SARS-CoV-2 infection. TCRdb redid the calling of the 5' RACE reads with MiXCR, one entry per CDR3 protein. The sample contains tens of thousands of distinct CDR3 sequences, roughly 5.4% of which appear only once. The material sequenced was whole blood. Receptors originate from an adult who was a healthcare worker with PCR-confirmed SARS-CoV-2 infection or an uninfected control (not recorded which).

At least ten counts were recorded for this clonotype. V and J are TRBV6-5 and TRBJ2-7; D unresolved. The CDR3 totals 11 residues. Germline CDR1 reads MNHEY; CDR2 reads SVGAGI. Trimming removed 7 bases from V and 7 bases from J, with 11 bases in between. CDR3 in amino acids: CASTQSEEQYF. The CDR3 DNA is TGTGCCAGCACCCAAAGCGAGGAGCAGTACTTC.

The CDR3 loop is CASSLSGNSYEQYF. The CDR3 DNA is TGTGCCAGCAGCTTGTCCGGGAACTCCTACGAGCAGTACTTC. The chain carries TRBV5-5 and TRBJ2-7; possibly TRBD2 for D (5 bases). CDR3 length: 14 residues. Germline V lookup: CDR1 SGHKS, CDR2 YYEKEE (reference sequence). Between the trimmed V and J ends, which lost 1 base and 0 bases, there was a span of 8 bases.

A word on this clonotype: No DNA is shown, since the ends of the CDR3 on it are uncertain; the CDR3 is the one TCRdb lists. The chain links TRBV3-1 to TRBJ2-5; the table's D call TRBD2 went unverified against the DNA. The CDR3 spans 21 residues, counting both ends. Germline V CDR1 and CDR2: LGHDT, YNNKEL (reference sequence). CDR3 sequence reads: CASSPRWGSGSIFFRRETRYF.

CDR3 nucleotide sequence: TGTGCCAGCAGCCTGGGACAGGGGAACGAGCAGTACTTC. Residues: CASSLGQGNEQYF. The gene calls are TRBV5-5 and TRBJ2-7; 10 bases agree with TRBD1. Germline trimming cut 4 bases from V and 5 bases from J; bases unmatched to any gene: 3. Per germline, CDR1 SGHKS and CDR2 YYEKEE (reference sequence). CDR3 length equals 13 residues.

This clonotype was seen ten or more times. The CDR3 sequence is CASSFLSGRLAYEQYF. CDR3 nucleotides: TGTGCCAGCAGCTTTCTTAGCGGGAGGCTGGCCTACGAGCAGTACTTC. The V and J genes are TRBV7-2 and TRBJ2-7, with TRBD2 matching over 10 bases. Germline loops: CDR1 SGHTA, CDR2 FQGNSA. The CDR3 consists of 16 residues. V lost 3 bases and J lost 2; bases outside the gene matches: 7.

This clonotype was counted between two and nine times. This chain joins TRBV28 and TRBJ2-3, with TRBD1 matching 8 bases. The germline gives CDR1 MDHEN, CDR2 SYDVKM. The CDR3 is 15 residues long. The V and J ends lost 3 bases and 8 bases, in that order; junction bases with no gene match: 10. CDR3 region: CASSLQTGAVGTQYF. The CDR3, as DNA: TGTGCCAGCAGTTTGCAGACAGGGGCCGTTGGTACGCAGTATTTT. Full variable domain (remainder filled in from reference TRBV28 and TRBJ2-3): DVKVTQSSRYLVKRTGEKVFLECVQDMDHENMFWYRQDPGLGLRLIYFSYDVKMKEKGDIPEGYSVSREKKERFSLILESASTNQTSMYLCASSLQTGAVGTQYFGPGTRLTVL.

This clonotype showed up many times. The chain carries TRBV7-7 and TRBJ2-3; 8 nucleotides agree with TRBD2. Germline V gene lookup returns CDR1 SSHAT and CDR2 FNYEAQ (reference sequence). This CDR3 contains 14 residues. V lost 4 bases and J lost 4; bases outside the gene matches: 4. In DNA form, the CDR3 reads TGTGCCAGCAGCTCAGCGGGAGTGGCAGATACGCAGTATTTT. This gives the protein CASSSAGVADTQYF.

This clonotype showed up many times. This chain joins TRBV12-5 and TRBJ2-1; D is unresolved. This CDR3 has 15 residues. Germline CDR1 reads LGHNT; CDR2 reads FRNRAP. V was cut by 1 base and J by 3 bases, with 10 bases left in between. The CDR3, as DNA: TGTGCTAGTGGTTTGGGGTACGGCTTCTACAATGAGCAGTTCTTC. It is translated as CASGLGYGFYNEQFF.

V is TRBV9 and J is TRBJ2-5; TRBD2 might be the D (5 bases). Germline V gene lookup returns CDR1 SGDLS and CDR2 YYNGEE. The CDR3 extends over 16 amino acids. The V and J ends lost 0 bases and 3 bases respectively, with 15 bases between them. CDR3 DNA: TGTGCCAGCAGCGTAGATGGGCGGAGTAGCGAAGAGACCCAGTACTTC. This encodes CASSVDGRSSEETQYF. The variable domain in full, completed from reference TRBV9 and TRBJ2-5, reads DSGVTQTPKHLITATGQRVTLRCSPRSGDLSVYWYQQSLDQGLQFLIQYYNGEERAKGNILERFSAQQFPDLHSELNLSSLELGDSALYFCASSVDGRSSEETQYFGPGTRLLVL.

The rearrangement links TRBV20-1 to TRBJ2-3, with 8 bases identical to TRBD2. In germline, CDR1 is DFQATT, CDR2 SNEGSKA (reference sequence). Unmatched junction bases numbered 2, after V lost 0 bases and J lost 0 bases. The CDR3 is made up of 15 amino acids. This chain's CDR3 is CSARDPSGSTDTQYF. The CDR3 DNA reads as TGCAGTGCTAGAGACCCTAGCGGGAGCACAGATACGCAGTATTTT.

This clonotype was seen more than once but under ten times. Written as DNA, the CDR3 is TGTGCCGGCACCTTAGGGACAGCTTACGAGCAGTACTTC. Translated: CAGTLGTAYEQYF. The rearrangement links TRBV11-2 to TRBJ2-7; 7 bases match TRBD1. CDR3 size: 13 residues. The ends lost 11 bases at V and 4 bases at J; junction bases unmatched: 11. Germline values: CDR1 SGHAT, CDR2 FQNNGV. Full variable domain (rest looked up from reference TRBV11-2 and TRBJ2-7): EAGVAQSPRYKIIEKRQSVAFWCNPISGHATLYWYQQILGQGPKLLIQFQNNGVVDDSQLPKDRFSAERLKGVDSTLKIQPAKLEDSAVYLCAGTLGTAYEQYFGPGTRLTVT.